This TCR beta chain derives from a study of shared clonotypes between healthy human individuals. Overall study findings and caveats: Among several donors, roughly 5% of naive CD4 clonotypes were found in common. Sequencing of the sorted subsets was shown by rarefaction to be incomplete despite large depth.

The material for each subset, its genomic DNA, was split evenly across several immunoSEQ plates. Per the original methods: With immunoSEQ giving junction-only sequences and no quality scores, filtering differed. Clones were sequenced by immunoSEQ multiplex PCR, and TCRdb holds only the in-frame ones, with some missing. The DNA gave D and trimming, while V, J and clone size come from that table. The sample has hundreds of thousands of clones, approximately 96% seen once; the top ten hold less than 0.13%. With respect to this clone: What it recognizes is unknown.

CD8 cells classed as naive were CD45RO-negative and positively selected for CCR7, excluding terminally differentiated effector memory CD45RA+ cells. The CDR3 spans 14 residues. Germline V gene sequence: CDR1 MNHEY, CDR2 SVGAGI. V was shortened by 4 bases and J by 1 base, with 9 bases between the two germline ends. The source of this sequence is a woman between 25 and 40 years old in good health. Sequencing used naive CD8+ T cells sorted from blood. The V and J genes are TRBV6-5 and TRBJ2-3; D unresolved. The CDR3 region is CASSFFPGTDTQYF. DNA of the CDR3: TGTGCCAGCAGTTTCTTCCCCGGCACAGATACGCAGTATTTT.